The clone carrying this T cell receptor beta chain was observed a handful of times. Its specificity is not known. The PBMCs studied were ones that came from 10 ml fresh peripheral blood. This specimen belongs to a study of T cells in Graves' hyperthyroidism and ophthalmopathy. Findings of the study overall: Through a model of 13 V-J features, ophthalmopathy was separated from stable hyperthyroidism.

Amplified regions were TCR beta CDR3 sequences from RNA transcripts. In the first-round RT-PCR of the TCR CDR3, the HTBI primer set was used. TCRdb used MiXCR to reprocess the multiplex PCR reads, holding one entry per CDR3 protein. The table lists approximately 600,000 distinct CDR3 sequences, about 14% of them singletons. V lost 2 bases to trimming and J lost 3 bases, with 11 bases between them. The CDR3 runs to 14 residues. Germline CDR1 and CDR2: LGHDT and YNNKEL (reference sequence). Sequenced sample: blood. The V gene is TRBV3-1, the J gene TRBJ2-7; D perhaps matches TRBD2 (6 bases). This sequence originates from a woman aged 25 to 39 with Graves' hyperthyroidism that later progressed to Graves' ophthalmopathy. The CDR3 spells CASSQPGLVYEQYF. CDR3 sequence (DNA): TGTGCCAGCAGCCAACCGGGACTCGTCTACGAGCAGTACTTC.